The 27 T cell receptor beta chains below come from one sample, sequenced in a study of OX40 agonist ivuxolimab in advanced cancers. Profiling relied on immunoSEQ multiplex PCR, and the TCRdb table lists in-frame clones only, not all of them. The data contain some 70,000 clones, 65% to 90% of them singletons. Sequenced material: CD4+ or CD8+ T cells sorted from blood, taken in a trial of the OX40 agonist ivuxolimab. The receptors originated from an adult with an advanced solid tumor such as melanoma, head and neck, liver or kidney cancer.

This chain uses TRBV19 with TRBJ2-5; either TRBD1 or TRBD2 may fit D (5 bases each). The CDR3 consists of 15 residues. Trimming pared 4 bases from V and 5 bases from J, leaving 17 bases between. CDR1 and CDR2 from the germline V gene are LNHDA and SQIVND (reference sequence). The CDR3: CASSRGTRVGETQYF. The CDR3, as DNA: TGTGCCAGTAGTAGGGGGACCAGGGTCGGCGAGACCCAGTACTTC.

This clone was counted a few times. The chain has TRBV6-6 and TRBJ1-2; D might be TRBD1 (6 bases). This CDR3 is 13 amino acids long. CDR1 and CDR2 from the germline V gene are MNHNY and SVGAGI (reference sequence). Trimming pared 6 bases from V and 1 base from J, leaving 9 bases between. CDR3 nucleotide sequence: TGTGCCAGCAGACTGGACAGTAACTATGGCTACACCTTC. Protein: CASRLDSNYGYTF.

The gene calls are TRBV7-2 and TRBJ2-5; D is undetermined. Germline CDR1 and CDR2: SGHTA and FQGNSA. V was pared by 8 bases and J by 2 bases, with 15 bases between. This CDR3 comprises 14 residues. CDR3 loop: CASLEDIGQETQYF. CDR3 nucleotide sequence: TGTGCCAGCCTAGAAGACATAGGGCAAGAGACCCAGTACTTC. Filled out from reference TRBV7-2 and TRBJ2-5, the complete variable domain reads GAGVSQSPSNKVTEKGKDVELRCDPISGHTALYWYRQSLGQGLEFLIYFQGNSAPDKSGLPSDRFSAERTGGSVSTLTIQRTQQEDSAVYLCASLEDIGQETQYFGPGTRLLVL.

This clone was seen a handful of times. The chain is built from TRBV7-2 and TRBJ1-2; TRBD1 matches at 7 bases. CDR3 length: 12 residues. The V and J ends lost 5 bases and 4 bases, in that order; junction bases with no gene match: 1. Per the germline V gene, CDR1 is SGHTA and CDR2 is FQGNSA. CDR3 coding DNA: TGTGCCAGCAGCAGGGACAGCTATGGCTACACCTTC. Protein product: CASSRDSYGYTF.

The chain joins TRBV7-2 to TRBJ2-3; no firm D call. This CDR3 contains 14 residues. Germline V CDR1 and CDR2: SGHTA, FQGNSA. Trimming took 5 bases from V and 0 from J, leaving 9 bases between them. CDR3 DNA sequence: TGTGCCAGCAGCCCCTATGTGAGCACAGATACGCAGTATTTT. Amino acids: CASSPYVSTDTQYF.

This clone appeared a few times. The chain carries TRBV6-6 and TRBJ2-2; 7 bases fit TRBD1. CDR1 and CDR2 from the germline V gene are MNHNY and SVGAGI (reference sequence). This CDR3 is 13 amino acids long. J lost 6 bases, V lost 6 bases, and 4 bases had no gene match. The CDR3 DNA reads TGTGCCAGCAGGTCGACAGGGCCCGGGGAGCTGTTTTTT. Its translation is CASRSTGPGELFF.

The J gene is TRBJ2-3, the V gene TRBV6-5; 9 bases fit TRBD1. Germline-derived CDR1 and CDR2 are MNHEY and SVGAGI. Losses at the gene ends were 5 bases for V and 6 bases for J; bases not matched to a gene: 6. The CDR3 length is 14 residues. The CDR3 loop is CASSPTGGRDTQYF. The CDR3 nucleotides read TGTGCCAGCAGTCCGACAGGGGGAAGGGATACGCAGTATTTT.

The rearrangement joins TRBV19 to TRBJ2-4; either TRBD1 or TRBD2 may supply D (5 bases each). Germline CDR1 and CDR2: LNHDA and SQIVND (reference sequence). V lost 3 bases and J lost 5, with 17 bases in between. The CDR3 length is 16 residues. The CDR3: CASSIGTSGPQNIQYF. The CDR3 region has the DNA TGTGCCAGTAGTATCGGGACCTCGGGGCCACAAAACATTCAGTACTTC.

This chain links TRBV7-6 with TRBJ2-7, with a tentative D call TRBD1 (5 bases). The CDR3 is made up of 15 amino acids. V shed 5 bases and J shed 3 bases, with 17 bases lying between them. The germline CDR1 and CDR2 sequences are SGHVS and FNYEAQ. This CDR3 reads CASSPGGGHYYEQYF. The CDR3 DNA reads as TGTGCCAGCAGCCCAGGCGGTGGACACTACTACGAGCAGTACTTC. Full variable domain (missing parts from reference TRBV7-6 and TRBJ2-7): GAGVSQSPRYKVTKRGQDVALRCDPISGHVSLYWYRQALGQGPEFLTYFNYEAQQDKSGLPNDRFSAERPEGSISTLTIQRTEQRDSAMYRCASSPGGGHYYEQYFGPGTRLTVT.

The V gene is TRBV10-1, the J gene TRBJ2-2, with unresolved D. V lost 2 bases, J lost 4 bases, and 5 bases lay in between. Germline V gene sequence: CDR1 WNHNN, CDR2 SYGVQD (reference sequence). The CDR3 extends over 13 amino acids. The CDR3 DNA sequence: TGCGCCAGCAGTGAGCAAAGCACCGGGGAGCTGTTTTTT. This codes for CASSEQSTGELFF.

The chain recombines TRBV21-1 with TRBJ2-7. TRBV21-1 is an annotated pseudogene. The CDR3 length is 13 residues. CDR3 loop: CASGLRDPPEQYF. In DNA, the CDR3 is TGTGCCAGCGGACTTAGGGACCCCCCGGAGCAGTACTTC.

This sequence joins TRBV30 and TRBJ2-7; D is unresolved. CDR1 and CDR2 (germline): GTSNPN, SVGIG (reference sequence). The V end was cut by 1 base, the J end by 4 bases, with 5 bases between. This CDR3 comprises 11 residues. CDR3 region: CAWSASYEQYF. The CDR3 DNA reads as TGTGCCTGGAGTGCTTCATACGAGCAGTACTTC.

The rearrangement uses TRBV2 and TRBJ2-5; a possible D gene is TRBD1 (7 bases). Trimming left V 3 bases short and J 5 bases short, with 10 bases between. CDR1 is SNHLY, CDR2 FYNNEI, per germline. CDR3 length: 13 amino acids. CDR3 nucleotide sequence: TGTGCCAGCAGTGAGCAGGGGGGCGAGACCCAGTACTTC. Translation: CASSEQGGETQYF. Based on the CDR3 plus reference TRBV2 and TRBJ2-5, the full variable domain is EPEVTQTPSHQVTQMGQEVILRCVPISNHLYFYWYRQILGQKVEFLVSFYNNEISEKSEIFDDQFSVERPDGSNFTLKIRSTKLEDSAMYFCASSEQGGETQYFGPGTRLLVL.

The CDR3 here is CSGRNTGELFF. In DNA, the CDR3 is TGCAGCGGACGGAACACCGGGGAGCTGTTTTTT. This chain uses TRBV29-1 with TRBJ2-2; D ambiguous. This CDR3 spans 11 amino acids. Germline CDR1 SQVTM, CDR2 ANQGSEA. Trimming took off 7 bases at V and 1 base at J, with 4 bases between the two ends.

This clone has a handful of counts. The rearrangement joins TRBV6-5 to TRBJ2-1; D remains unclear. Per the germline V gene, CDR1 is MNHEY and CDR2 is SVGAGI. Deletions cut 0 bases from V and 3 bases from J, with 9 bases between. The CDR3 loop spans 15 amino acids. DNA for the CDR3: TGTGCCAGCAGTTACTCGACTCCATTCTACAATGAGCAGTTCTTC. It yields the protein CASSYSTPFYNEQFF.

This clone occurred a few times. For the CDR3, the DNA is TGTGCCAGCAGTGAATCCCGGGACCCTATCAATTCACCCCTCCACTTT. This encodes CASSESRDPINSPLHF. The V gene is TRBV27, the J gene TRBJ1-6; D may be TRBD1 (5 bases). V was clipped by 5 bases and J by 7 bases, with 18 bases between them. Germline values: CDR1 MNHEY, CDR2 SMNVEV (reference sequence). The CDR3 has 16 residues.

By sample fraction, this clone is medium-sized. This chain connects TRBV29-1 to TRBJ2-2; 7 bases agree with TRBD2. Trimming at V came to 7 bases and at J to 6 bases, leaving 2 bases not matched to a gene. Looked up from germline, CDR1 is SQVTM and CDR2 is ANQGSEA. This CDR3 comprises 11 residues. CDR3 sequence (DNA): TGCAGCGGGGGACTATCCGGGGAGCTGTTTTTT. It encodes CSGGLSGELFF.

This clone was picked up a small number of times. This rearrangement joins TRBV11-2 to TRBJ1-5; D remains ambiguous. Germline V gives CDR1 SGHAT, CDR2 FQNNGV. Between the trimmed V and J ends, which lost 0 bases and 4 bases, there was a span of 10 bases. This CDR3 is built from 15 residues. This CDR3 is CASSLDGQFNQPQHF. CDR3 coding DNA: TGTGCCAGCAGCTTAGATGGGCAGTTTAATCAGCCCCAGCATTTT.

The chain uses TRBV11-2 and TRBJ1-2; 8 positions agree with TRBD1. The J segment lost 8 bases and the V segment lost 1 base, leaving 6 bases of the junction unmatched. Germline V lookup: CDR1 SGHAT, CDR2 FQNNGV. CDR3 length equals 14 residues. The CDR3 DNA follows: TGTGCCAGCAGCTTAGTTACAGGGGGATACGGCTACACCTTC. Residues: CASSLVTGGYGYTF.

The V call is TRBV19, the J call TRBJ2-6; 8 nucleotides align to TRBD2. Germline V gene data show CDR1 as LNHDA and CDR2 as SQIVND (reference sequence). The CDR3 covers 15 residues. The ends lost 5 bases at V and 4 bases at J; junction bases unmatched: 4. CDR3 in amino acids: CASSGGGQGANVLTF. The CDR3 DNA follows: TGTGCCAGTAGTGGCGGGGGGCAAGGGGCCAACGTCCTGACTTTC.

The chain uses TRBV7-9 and TRBJ2-7; TRBD1 or TRBD2 may be the D gene (7 bases each). CDR1 SEHNR and CDR2 FQNEAQ come from the germline V gene (reference sequence). The germline V and J ends were trimmed by 6 bases and 6 bases, with 18 bases remaining between them. CDR3 length equals 14 residues. The CDR3 DNA reads TGTGCCAGCAGTTCCAGGGAGGGGGCGAGCGAGCAGTACTTC. Amino acid sequence: CASSSREGASEQYF.

This clone was seen once. V gene TRBV5-1 combines with J gene TRBJ2-7; D may be TRBD1 (6 bases). This CDR3 contains 14 residues. V lost 4 bases, J lost 0 bases, and 11 bases lay in between. Germline CDR1 reads SGHRS; CDR2 reads YFSETQ. The CDR3 DNA reads as TGCGCCAGCAGCACCACAGGGTACTCCTACGAGCAGTACTTC. This translates into CASSTTGYSYEQYF.

V usage is TRBV30 and J usage is TRBJ2-5; possible D gene TRBD2, 6 bases. The CDR3 contains 13 residues. The ends were cut back, 3 bases at V and 7 bases at J, with 15 bases in the middle. Looked up from germline, CDR1 is GTSNPN and CDR2 is SVGIG (reference sequence). As DNA, the CDR3 is TGTGCCTGGAGCGGGAGCTCCGAGGGGACCCAGTACTTC. It specifies CAWSGSSEGTQYF.

This rearrangement joins TRBV5-1 to TRBJ1-6, with D possibly being TRBD1 (6 bases). CDR3 length: 13 amino acids. Germline loops: CDR1 SGHRS, CDR2 YFSETQ. The V end lost 4 bases, the J end lost 7 bases, and 9 bases lay between the germline ends. CDR3 nucleotides: TGCGCCAGCAGCCCGGACAGCAATTCACCCCTCCACTTT. Translation: CASSPDSNSPLHF.

The chain employs TRBV5-6 and TRBJ1-5, with D hard to call. Germline V gene sequence: CDR1 SGHDT, CDR2 YYEEEE. CDR3 length: 15 residues. V dropped 3 bases and J dropped 1 base, with 11 bases sitting between them. The CDR3 DNA sequence: TGTGCCAGCAGCTCCCAGAGTTACAGCAATCAGCCCCAGCATTTT. Protein sequence: CASSSQSYSNQPQHF.

The chain combines TRBV7-2 with TRBJ2-2; D is unresolved. There are 12 residues in the CDR3. Trimming shortened V by 4 bases and J by 3 bases, and 3 bases separated the two germline ends. The germline V gene has CDR1 SGHTA and CDR2 FQGNSA. The CDR3 DNA reads as TGTGCCAGCAGCTCCTACACCGGGGAGCTGTTTTTT. Translated: CASSSYTGELFF.

This rearrangement joins TRBV20-1 to TRBJ1-1; D unresolved. This CDR3 spans 11 amino acids. V dropped 2 bases and J dropped 6 bases, with 7 bases sitting between them. Germline V CDR1 and CDR2: DFQATT, SNEGSKA (reference sequence). CDR3 residues: CSARMSAEAFF. CDR3 coding DNA: TGCAGTGCTAGAATGAGCGCTGAAGCTTTCTTT.